These 9 T cell receptor beta chains share one sample of origin, sequenced in a study of blood T cell repertoires in COVID-19. TCRdb's table, derived via immunoSEQ multiplex PCR, lists solely in-frame clones and lacks some. The sample includes 180,000 or so clones, about 86% of them seen just once. Sequencing was performed on peripheral blood. Every receptor here comes from a man in his 60s with acute or convalescent COVID-19.

The J gene is TRBJ1-1, the V gene TRBV7-2; the D gene is possibly TRBD1 (5 bases). This CDR3 region has 13 residues. Germline CDR1 is SGHTA and CDR2 is FQGNSA. V was clipped by 3 bases and J by 4 bases, with 9 bases between them. In DNA form, the CDR3 reads TGTGCCAGCAGCTTTGGGGGGACCACTGAAGCTTTCTTT. This encodes CASSFGGTTEAFF.

This clone was counted a few times. The genes are TRBV27 and TRBJ1-1, with a possible D match to TRBD1 (5 bases). V was pared by 5 bases and J by 8 bases, with 18 bases between. Germline loops: CDR1 MNHEY, CDR2 SMNVEV (reference sequence). The CDR3 runs 14 residues. The CDR3 reads CASSTFLQGGEAFF. Written as DNA, the CDR3 is TGTGCCAGCAGTACCTTCCTCCAGGGTGGCGAAGCTTTCTTT.

The genes are TRBV24-1 and TRBJ2-5; the D gene is possibly TRBD2 (5 bases). Trimming removed 3 bases from V and 5 bases from J, with 21 bases in between. The CDR3 length is 17 residues. Germline V gene data show CDR1 as KGHDR and CDR2 as SFDVKD. CDR3 sequence reads: CATSDPSGNNRRETQYF. The CDR3 DNA reads TGTGCCACCAGTGATCCCTCGGGGAACAACCGCCGGGAGACCCAGTACTTC.

The CDR3, as DNA: TGTGCCACCAGCAGAGGGGCAGGTTTGAGCCCCTATGGCTACACCTTC. Encoded protein: CATSRGAGLSPYGYTF. This chain joins TRBV15 and TRBJ1-2; D not certain. With 1 base removed from V and 4 bases from J, the gap between germline ends came to 16 bases. CDR3 length equals 16 residues. Germline CDR1 is LNHNV and CDR2 is YYDKDF (reference sequence).

J is TRBJ1-2 and V is TRBV7-8, with D possibly being TRBD1 (6 bases). CDR1 and CDR2 from the germline V gene are SGHVS and FQNEAQ. The V and J ends lost 1 base and 7 bases respectively, with 10 bases between them. This CDR3 is 13 amino acids long. DNA for the CDR3: TGTGCCAGCAGCTTAGGACAGGTGACTGGCTACACCTTC. It encodes CASSLGQVTGYTF.

The V and J genes are TRBV6-6 and TRBJ2-7, with 11 bases identical to TRBD2. The CDR3 has 16 amino acids. Germline V gene data show CDR1 as MNHNY and CDR2 as SVGAGI (reference sequence). J gave up 7 bases and V 6 bases, and 14 bases lay outside the gene matches. This CDR3 is CASSDAHGTSGREQYF. DNA of the CDR3: TGTGCCAGCAGCGACGCCCATGGGACTAGCGGAAGGGAGCAGTACTTC.

J is TRBJ1-2 and V is TRBV6-5, with TRBD1 identical over 9 bases. Germline V gene sequence: CDR1 MNHEY, CDR2 SVGAGI. J was trimmed by 7 bases and V by 2 bases; bases with no gene match: 8. This CDR3 has 15 amino acids. In nucleotides, the CDR3 is TGTGCCAGCAGTTACAGCCCGGGACAGGGTTTTGGCTACACCTTC. Its translation: CASSYSPGQGFGYTF.

This clone has more than one count but fewer than ten. V gene TRBV20-1 combines with J gene TRBJ1-2, with unresolved D. Per germline, CDR1 DFQATT and CDR2 SNEGSKA (reference sequence). Between the trimmed V and J ends, which lost 5 bases and 5 bases, there was a span of 9 bases. The CDR3 has 11 amino acids. The chain's CDR3 is CSAYISYGYTF. As DNA, the CDR3 is TGCAGTGCTTACATCTCGTATGGCTACACCTTC.

The chain joins TRBV25-1 to TRBJ2-7; 9 nucleotides match TRBD2. The CDR3 is 15 residues long. Germline-derived CDR1 and CDR2 are MGHDK and SYGVNS. Trimming removed 4 bases from V and 7 bases from J; junction bases left unmatched: 11. The CDR3 coding sequence is TGTGCCAGCAGTGGCGCCGGGACTAGCCACAGGGAGCAGTACTTC. It translates to CASSGAGTSHREQYF.